A selection of T cell receptor beta chains follows, all from one sample in a study of blood T cell repertoires in COVID-19. Using immunoSEQ multiplex PCR, the repertoire was profiled, and TCRdb retains in-frame clones only, with some absent. The sample consists of approximately 210,000 clones, approximately 82% of them appearing once. The specimen was PBMCs or T cells enriched from blood (not recorded which). These receptors all come from a man aged 35-49 years who had recovered from COVID-19. Each CDR3 is given with its conserved first and last residue. The D gene is left open where the match is weak. Size tells how often a clone was seen (once, few, many) or the class of an expanded clone, and some rows leave it out.

clone size | D gene | J gene | V gene | CDR3 protein | CDR3 DNA
- | - | TRBJ2-3 | TRBV9 | CASSASPSDTQYF | TGTGCCAGCAGCGCCTCCCCGTCGGATACGCAGTATTTT
- | TRBD2 | TRBJ2-3 | TRBV24-1 | CATSGGREMSTDTQYF | TGTGCCACCAGTGGGGGGAGGGAAATGAGCACAGATACGCAGTATTTT
- | - | TRBJ2-1 | TRBV27 | CASIYYSTRGIEAYNEQFF | TGTGCCAGCATTTACTATTCTACTCGAGGGATCGAGGCCTACAATGAGCAGTTCTTC
- | TRBD2 | TRBJ2-2 | TRBV9 | CASSSAPSGRQGGELFF | TGTGCCAGCAGCTCCGCCCCTAGCGGGAGACAGGGCGGGGAGCTGTTTTTT
- | - | TRBJ1-1 | TRBV13 | CASSFRSRNTEAFF | TGTGCCAGCAGCTTCCGGTCAAGGAACACTGAAGCTTTCTTT
- | TRBD2 | TRBJ2-7 | TRBV11-2 | CASSYRTSGNPEQYF | TGTGCCAGCAGCTACCGGACTAGCGGGAACCCCGAGCAGTACTTC
- | TRBD1 | TRBJ1-6 | TRBV5-1 | CASSLQGANSPLHF | TGCGCCAGCAGCCTACAGGGGGCAAATTCACCCCTCCACTTT
- | - | TRBJ2-7 | TRBV28 | CASTWTRDYEQYF | TGTGCCAGCACATGGACAAGGGACTACGAGCAGTACTTC
- | - | TRBJ1-4 | TRBV29-1 | CSVGGEGVEKLFF | TGCAGCGTTGGAGGAGAGGGTGTTGAAAAACTGTTTTTT
- | TRBD1 | TRBJ1-1 | TRBV12-3/TRBV12-4 | CASSIGQDEAFF | TGTGCCAGCAGTATCGGACAGGACGAAGCTTTCTTT
- | - | TRBJ2-1 | TRBV4-3 | CASSRRQVVDNEQFF | TGCGCCAGCAGCCGTAGACAGGTCGTCGACAATGAGCAGTTCTTC
- | - | TRBJ1-1 | TRBV10-3 | CAISPIRGGRMRTEAFF | TGTGCCATCAGCCCAATTAGGGGGGGAAGGATGAGGACTGAAGCTTTCTTT
- | TRBD2 | TRBJ2-5 | TRBV5-1 | CASSSGLAGGETQYF | TGCGCCAGCAGCTCGGGACTAGCGGGAGGTGAGACCCAGTACTTC
- | - | TRBJ2-7 | TRBV30 | CAWSEGFGEDEQYF | TGTGCCTGGAGTGAAGGTTTCGGCGAGGACGAGCAGTACTTC
- | - | TRBJ1-1 | TRBV7-8 | CASSFRQNTEAFF | TGTGCCAGCAGCTTTCGACAGAACACTGAAGCTTTCTTT
few | TRBD1 | TRBJ1-1 | TRBV9 | CASSSPTGQSEAFF | TGTGCCAGCAGCTCGCCGACAGGGCAGAGTGAAGCTTTCTTT
few | TRBD1 | TRBJ1-6 | TRBV5-1 | CASSLGWDRNSPLHF | TGCGCCAGCAGCTTGGGATGGGACAGGAATTCACCCCTCCACTTT
- | - | TRBJ1-2 | TRBV12-3/TRBV12-4 | CATMRALRGYTF | TGTGCCACCATGAGGGCTTTGAGGGGCTACACCTTC
- | TRBD2 | TRBJ2-7 | TRBV14 | CASSQILADEQYF | TGTGCCAGCAGCCAAATACTAGCGGACGAGCAGTACTTC
few | - | TRBJ1-2 | TRBV5-1 | CASSLGGLGYTF | TGCGCCAGCAGCTTGGGGGGGCTGGGCTACACCTTC
- | - | TRBJ1-1 | TRBV29-1 | CSVRRRNTEAFF | TGCAGCGTGAGACGGAGGAACACTGAAGCTTTCTTT
- | - | TRBJ2-1 | TRBV9 | CASSLARNEQFF | TGTGCCAGCAGCCTCGCGAGGAATGAGCAGTTCTTC
- | TRBD1 | TRBJ1-6 | TRBV12-3/TRBV12-4 | CASQRDSFSPLHF | TGTGCCAGCCAAAGGGACAGTTTTTCACCCCTCCACTTT
few | - | TRBJ1-5 | TRBV2 | CASSPNAPSAQHF | TGTGCCAGCAGCCCAAACGCCCCATCAGCCCAGCATTTT
- | TRBD2 | TRBJ2-1 | TRBV4-1 | CASSRPSGGRYNEQFF | TGCGCCAGCAGCCGCCCTAGCGGGGGCCGTTACAATGAGCAGTTCTTC
- | - | TRBJ1-1 | TRBV7-2 | CASSLVQGISEAFF | TGTGCCAGCAGCTTAGTTCAGGGGATCTCTGAAGCTTTCTTT
- | TRBD2 | TRBJ2-1 | TRBV9 | CASSPTGTSDNEQFF | TGTGCCAGCAGCCCAACCGGGACTAGTGATAATGAGCAGTTCTTC
- | TRBD2 | TRBJ2-2 | TRBV5-4 | CASSLRTSGGPGELFF | TGTGCCAGCAGCTTGAGGACTAGCGGGGGGCCCGGGGAGCTGTTTTTT
- | TRBD1 | TRBJ2-3 | TRBV2 | CASSAAGGATDTQYF | TGTGCCAGCAGTGCGGCAGGGGGCGCGACAGATACGCAGTATTTT